This record looks at one T cell receptor beta chain sequence and its context. The data derive from a study of blood T cell repertoires in COVID-19. Across the study: Samples taken during acute and convalescent COVID-19 were collected in the United States, Italy and Spain. Sample material is recorded as cDNA or gDNA derived from T cells, B-cell-depleted T cells, or PBMCs.

Original processing notes: From reference gene primer amplification, estimates of nucleated cell counts were derived. Sequenced by immunoSEQ multiplex PCR; TCRdb stores in-frame clones only, minus some. The V and J calls and clone size were taken over from that table, and D and trimming were inferred from the DNA. The profile shows around 130,000 clones, 84% of them singletons. While infection was still active, Seattle patients were enrolled and then followed longitudinally. This CDR3 comprises 18 residues. The germline V gene encodes CDR1 SNHLY and CDR2 FYNNEI. Trimming took 5 bases from V and 0 from J; bases not matched to a gene: 4.

The rearrangement uses TRBV2 and TRBJ2-6, with 13 bases fitting TRBD2. The source material was peripheral blood. The TCR originated in a man under 40 with COVID-19, enrolled during active disease. The CDR3 loop reads CASSTGLAGDSGANVLTF. The CDR3 DNA reads TGTGCCAGCAGTACAGGACTAGCGGGAGACTCTGGGGCCAACGTCCTGACTTTC. The full variable domain, rest sourced from reference TRBV2 and TRBJ2-6, is EPEVTQTPSHQVTQMGQEVILRCVPISNHLYFYWYRQILGQKVEFLVSFYNNEISEKSEIFDDQFSVERPDGSNFTLKIRSTKLEDSAMYFCASSTGLAGDSGANVLTFGAGSRLTVL.